The rows below give T cell receptor beta chains drawn from one sample of a study of T-cell memory formation after mild COVID-19. TCRdb re-called the 5' RACE reads with MiXCR, one entry per CDR3 protein. The sample yields 250,000 to 350,000 distinct CDR3 sequences, 15% to 20% seen once. Sequenced input: PBMCs or a T cell subset sorted from them (not recorded which). The receptors shown here come from a man aged 18 to 30 who had mild COVID-19 (a few samples of this study predate the infection). Cell type and time point are not known. Both conserved end residues are part of each CDR3. A D gene is named only where the DNA matches it firmly. Not every row has a clone size; where given, it reads once, few, many or a size class.

d_call j_call clone_size v_call cdr3_nt cdr3_aa
- TRBJ2-5 - TRBV5-1 TGCGCCAGCAGCTTGGACGCCTCGCAAGAGACCCAGTACTTC CASSLDASQETQYF
TRBD1 TRBJ2-7 few TRBV4-3 TGCGCCAGCAGCCAAGCCAGGACAGGCTTCTCCTACGAGCAGTACTTC CASSQARTGFSYEQYF
TRBD1 TRBJ2-7 many TRBV5-1 TGCGCCAGTTCGACAGGGGAGCCTTACGAGCAGTACTTC CASSTGEPYEQYF
- TRBJ2-5 few TRBV7-3 TGTGCCAGCAGCCTGACTGATAAGCAGACCCAGTACTTC CASSLTDKQTQYF
- TRBJ2-5 few TRBV5-1 TGCGCCAGCAGCTCGACCTGGACAACAAAAGAGACCCAGTACTTC CASSSTWTTKETQYF
- TRBJ2-5 - TRBV12-3/TRBV12-4 TGTGCCAGCAGTCGCCCCCCGGAGACCCAGTACTTC CASSRPPETQYF
TRBD2 TRBJ2-1 - TRBV5-1 TGCGCCAGCAGCTTAGGGACTACGTACAATGAGCAGTTCTTC CASSLGTTYNEQFF
TRBD2 TRBJ2-2 - TRBV10-3 TGTGCCATCAGAGAGACTAGCGGGGGAAACACCGGGGAGCTGTTTTTT CAIRETSGGNTGELFF
- TRBJ1-6 few TRBV5-6 TGTGCCAGCAGCTTTCGCGGACGTGTGTCACCCCTCCACTTT CASSFRGRVSPLHF
- TRBJ2-4 - TRBV27 TGTGCCAGCAGTTTAGGGCTAGTATTGGCCAAAAACATTCAGTACTTC CASSLGLVLAKNIQYF
- TRBJ2-1 - TRBV9 TGTGCCAGCAGCGTAGCCTCTAGTGGCTCCCTAGGGCAGTTCTTC CASSVASSGSLGQFF
- TRBJ1-1 few TRBV25-1 TGTGCCAGCAGTGACCGACAGGCCATGAACACTGAAGCTTTCTTT CASSDRQAMNTEAFF
- TRBJ2-7 few TRBV7-9 TGTGCCAGCAGCTTAGCCGGGGTGTTCTCCTACGAGCAGTACTTC CASSLAGVFSYEQYF
TRBD1 TRBJ2-5 - TRBV6-6 TGTGCCAGCAGTTACTCTGGACAGGTCGTTGCAGAGACCCAGTACTTC CASSYSGQVVAETQYF
TRBD2 TRBJ2-1 many TRBV5-6 TGTGCCAGCAGCTTGGAATCGGCGGGGGGGAACCATGAGCAGTTCTTC CASSLESAGGNHEQFF
TRBD2 TRBJ2-2 medium-sized TRBV5-1 TGCGCCAGCAGCCCCTTCGGGACTAGCGGGGGAGGAACCGGGGAGCTGTTTTTT CASSPFGTSGGGTGELFF
TRBD2 TRBJ2-3 few TRBV7-2 TGTGCCAGCAGCTTGACTAGCGGGGGTTCAGATACGCAGTATTTT CASSLTSGGSDTQYF
- TRBJ1-2 few TRBV5-4 TGTGCCAGCAGCTCTCCACCCAGGGATGGCTACACCTTC CASSSPPRDGYTF
- TRBJ1-4 - TRBV5-1 TGCGCCAGCAGCTTGGAGGGACACATTGCAACTAATGAAAAACTGTTTTTT CASSLEGHIATNEKLFF
- TRBJ2-6 few TRBV12-3/TRBV12-4 TGTGCCAGCAGTTTTGGTGTTCTCTCTGGGGCCAACGTCCTGACTTTC CASSFGVLSGANVLTF
- TRBJ2-3 - TRBV25-1 TGTGCCAGCAGTGATGAGACAGCCACCACAGATACGCAGTATTTT CASSDETATTDTQYF
- TRBJ1-2 - TRBV9 TGTGCCAGCAGCGTAGTCAGAGACACAGGGCCAAACTATGGCTACACCTTC CASSVVRDTGPNYGYTF
- TRBJ2-5 - TRBV11-2 TGTGCCAGCAGCTTTGAAACCGCCGGTGGGACCCAGTACTTC CASSFETAGGTQYF
TRBD2 TRBJ2-2 - TRBV5-4 TGTGCCAGCAGTAGACTAGCGGCGAACACCGGGGAGCTGTTTTTT CASSRLAANTGELFF
- TRBJ2-1 many TRBV12-3/TRBV12-4 TGTGCCAGCAGTTTCTTCGGACAGGGAGGGTACAATGAGCAGTTCTTC CASSFFGQGGYNEQFF
- TRBJ1-5 - TRBV5-5 TGTGCCAGCAGCTTCAACGGGCAGGGCAATCAGCCCCAGCATTTT CASSFNGQGNQPQHF
- TRBJ1-1 - TRBV29-1 TGCAGCGAGGGAGGCACTGAAGCTTTCTTT CSEGGTEAFF
TRBD1 TRBJ2-7 - TRBV5-1 TGCGCCAGCAGCTCCTCGACAGGGTCCTACGAGCAGTACTTC CASSSSTGSYEQYF
TRBD1 TRBJ2-6 - TRBV27 TGTGCCAGCAGTGGTGGACAGGCTGGGGCCAACGTCCTGACTTTC CASSGGQAGANVLTF
- TRBJ1-1 few TRBV4-1 TGCGCCACCTCGAGAACGATAGCTAGGCCAGCCGAGAACACTGAAGCTTTCTTT CATSRTIARPAENTEAFF
- TRBJ2-5 few TRBV5-6 TGTGCCAGCAGAGTAGTAGGGGACCAAGAGACCCAGTACTTC CASRVVGDQETQYF
- TRBJ2-2 few TRBV23-1 TGCGCCAGCAGTCACCCGCCAGTCGGGACCGGGGAGCTGTTTTTT CASSHPPVGTGELFF
- TRBJ2-7 few TRBV5-1 TGCGCCAGCAGCTTGGTACATAACTCCTACGAGCAGTACTTC CASSLVHNSYEQYF
TRBD2 TRBJ2-5 few TRBV20-1 TGCAGTGCCAGCCCGGCTAGCGGGGTCCAAGAGACCCAGTACTTC CSASPASGVQETQYF
- TRBJ2-3 - TRBV5-1 TGCGCCAGCAGCTTGGAGGGGGTAGCTAGCACAGATACGCAGTATTTT CASSLEGVASTDTQYF
TRBD1 TRBJ2-1 many TRBV4-1 TGCGCCAGCAGCCGAACGGGACAGGGGTACAATGAGCAGTTCTTC CASSRTGQGYNEQFF
- TRBJ1-5 - TRBV6-6 TGTGCCAGCAGCGATTCTATCTATCAGCCCCAGCATTTT CASSDSIYQPQHF